The clone carrying this T cell receptor (beta chain) has more than one count but fewer than ten. Its target is not known. TCRdb itself ran the RT-PCR reads through MiXCR, one entry per CDR3 protein. Of some 850,000 distinct CDR3 sequences detected, 15% to 20% appear once; the ten largest clones hold roughly 11%. J lost 8 bases, V lost 4 bases, and 7 bases had no gene match. CDR3 length: 14 amino acids. CDR1 KGHDR and CDR2 SFDVKD come from the germline V gene. The source of the sample is a study of response to subunit inactivated influenza vaccine. Findings and limits, study-wide: Only a handful of new T cells, the authors suggested, are recruited with each seasonal influenza vaccination.

The receptor comes from a middle-aged man who received an inactivated influenza vaccine. The rearrangement joins TRBV24-1 to TRBJ2-1, with 7 bases lining up with TRBD1. Sequencing was performed on PBMCs from blood, taken less than 6 days after vaccination. The chain's CDR3 is CATSDPTGPDEQFF. In DNA form, the CDR3 reads TGTGCCACCAGTGACCCGACAGGGCCGGATGAGCAGTTCTTC.